Here is one T cell receptor beta chain with its context. Germline V CDR1 and CDR2: MDHEN, SYDVKM. The CDR3 has 14 residues. The V end was cut by 4 bases, the J end by 4 bases, with 11 bases between. This sample is part of a study of T cell changes during pregnancy in multiple sclerosis. Measured with immunoSEQ multiplex PCR; TCRdb has only the in-frame clones, and not every one. Of 85,000 to 120,000 clones detected, less than 95% appear once; the ten largest clones hold around 1.5%. This clonotype originated in a female donor with multiple sclerosis, enrolled in a pregnancy study. This specimen was peripheral blood, taken after pregnancy. The chain is built from TRBV28 and TRBJ1-5, with TRBD1 as a possible D gene (6 bases). The CDR3 DNA reads as TGTGCCAGCAGTTGGGGGCGCGGTAATCAGCCCCAGCATTTT. This codes for CASSWGRGNQPQHF.